This T cell receptor (beta chain) was found in a study of beta chain features in type 1 diabetes. The overall study: Examined across all samples were around 110 million sorted cells.

This clone was seen a few times. Expressed TCRB transcripts were sequenced because the entire RNA isolate underwent reverse transcription. Using immunoSEQ multiplex PCR, the repertoire was profiled, and TCRdb retains in-frame clones only, with some absent. The table shows under 450,000 clones, with about 14% occurring only once. The sequencing sample was made of naive CD4+ T cells from blood. The sequence was collected from a man aged 25-40 years in good health.

DNA of the CDR3: TGTGCCATCAGTGGACTGGACAGAAACTATGGCTACACCTTC. As protein: CAISGLDRNYGYTF. V usage is TRBV10-3 and J usage is TRBJ1-2; D may be TRBD1 (6 bases). Trimming cost V 4 bases and J 2 bases, with 11 bases left between them. Germline values: CDR1 ENHRY, CDR2 SYGVKD. The CDR3 sequence is 14 residues long.